The rows below give T cell receptor beta chains drawn from one sample of a study of low-dose radiotherapy and immunotherapy resistance in tumors. TCRdb called the reads again in MiXCR, with one record for every CDR3 protein. This sample has about 71,000 distinct CDR3 sequences; roughly 31% occur once, and the top ten carry 8.5% to 14%. Here the sequenced sample was PBMCs, taken before treatment. The source of these receptors is a female donor with ovarian cancer. CDR3s include the opening cysteine and the closing phenylalanine or tryptophan. The order of the fields is clone size, J gene, D gene, V gene, CDR3 DNA, CDR3 protein. The D gene is left open where the match is weak. Some rows mark clone size as missing; the rest say once, few, many or name a class of expanded clone.

>-|TRBJ2-2|-|TRBV7-8
-
CASSLALGQETGELFFF
>many|TRBJ2-4|TRBD1|TRBV5-5
TGTGCCAGCAGCGGGACAGATAAAAACATTCAGTACTTC
CASSGTDKNIQYF
>many|TRBJ2-1|-|TRBV5-1
TGCGCCAGCAGAAGCGTCTCCTACAATGAGCAGTTCTTC
CASRSVSYNEQFF
>many|TRBJ1-2|-|TRBV4-2
TGTGCCAGCAGCCAAGCGGGTCAGACGAATGGCTACACCTTC
CASSQAGQTNGYTF
>-|TRBJ2-7|-|TRBV29-1
TGCAGCGTTGGGGGGCCGGCGGGCAGCTACGAGCAGTACTTC
CSVGGPAGSYEQYF
>many|TRBJ2-7|TRBD2|TRBV14
TGTGCCAGCAGCCTAGGACTAGCGGCTTCCTACGAGCAGTACTTC
CASSLGLAASYEQYF
>many|TRBJ2-5|TRBD2|TRBV20-1
TGCAGTGCTAGGACTAGCGGGGGGTACCAAGAGACCCAGTACTTC
CSARTSGGYQETQYF
>few|TRBJ1-1|-|TRBV27
TGTGCCAGCAGTGCCCGACGGGCGGGCACTGAAGCTTTCTTT
CASSARRAGTEAFF
>many|TRBJ1-6|-|TRBV19
TGTGCCAGTAAGATACAGGGTCCTGGATCACCCCTCCACTTT
CASKIQGPGSPLHF
>-|TRBJ2-5|-|TRBV12-3/TRBV12-4
TGTGCCAGCAGCCCCGGGGCTAGATTACAAGAGACCCAGTACTTC
CASSPGARLQETQYF
>many|TRBJ1-4|TRBD1|TRBV29-1
TGCAGCGTTGCAGATGTACAGGGGGCGGTAAATGAAAAACTGTTTTTT
CSVADVQGAVNEKLFF
>few|TRBJ2-3|-|TRBV11-2
TGTGCCAGCAGCGCGCGGACGGGGGCCGATACGCAGTATTTT
CASSARTGADTQYF
>many|TRBJ2-1|-|TRBV30
TGTGCCTGGAGTCCCCAGGGTAATGAGCAGTTCTTC
CAWSPQGNEQFF
>few|TRBJ2-1|-|TRBV3-1
TGTGCCAGCAGCCAAGATCGGCGTGGTGAGCAGTTCTTC
CASSQDRRGEQFF
>many|TRBJ2-6|-|TRBV21-1
TGTGCCAGCAGCAATGGACAGGGAGGATCTGGGGCCAACGTCCTGACTTTC
CASSNGQGGSGANVLTF
>many|TRBJ2-2|-|TRBV5-5
TGTGCCAGCAGCGTAAGACAGAACACCGGGGAGCTGTTTTTT
CASSVRQNTGELFF
>few|TRBJ1-6|-|TRBV12-3/TRBV12-4
TGTGCCAGCAGATTGCAGAGCTCCTATAATTCACCCCTCCACTTT
CASRLQSSYNSPLHF
>many|TRBJ1-5|-|TRBV28
TGTGCCAGCAGTTTAGGCAGTCAGCCCCAGCATTTT
CASSLGSQPQHF
>many|TRBJ2-3|-|TRBV20-1
TGCAGTGCTCGGGCCCTACGGAGCACAGATACGCAGTATTTT
CSARALRSTDTQYF
>-|TRBJ2-1|-|TRBV10-3
TGTGCCATCAGTACTAAACAGGATTACAATGAGCAGTTCTTC
CAISTKQDYNEQFF
>many|TRBJ2-1|-|TRBV19
TGTGCCAGTACCGTAAGGGGGGCGGGGGTCTCCTACAATGAGCAGTTCTTC
CASTVRGAGVSYNEQFF
>many|TRBJ2-4|TRBD1|TRBV6-2/TRBV6-3
TGTGCCAGCAGTTCAGGACAGGTGTCGAACATTCAGTACTTC
CASSSGQVSNIQYF
>many|TRBJ1-3|-|TRBV20-1
TGCAGTGCTAGAGATTGGGGAGAGGGTTCTGGAAACACCATATATTTT
CSARDWGEGSGNTIYF